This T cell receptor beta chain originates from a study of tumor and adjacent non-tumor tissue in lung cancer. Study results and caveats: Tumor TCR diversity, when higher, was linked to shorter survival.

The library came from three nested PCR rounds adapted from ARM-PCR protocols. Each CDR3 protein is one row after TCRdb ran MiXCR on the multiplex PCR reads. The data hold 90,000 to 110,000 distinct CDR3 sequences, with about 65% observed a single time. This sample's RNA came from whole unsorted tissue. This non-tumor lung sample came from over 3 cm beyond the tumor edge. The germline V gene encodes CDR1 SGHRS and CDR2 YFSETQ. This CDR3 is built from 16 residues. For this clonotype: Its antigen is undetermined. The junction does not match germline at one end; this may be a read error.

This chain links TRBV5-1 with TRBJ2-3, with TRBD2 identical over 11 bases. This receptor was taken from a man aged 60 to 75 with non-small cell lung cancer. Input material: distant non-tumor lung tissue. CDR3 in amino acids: CASSLDLAGGSDRQYF. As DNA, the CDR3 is TGCGCCAGCAGCTTGGATTTAGCGGGAGGGTCAGATAGGCAGTATTTT. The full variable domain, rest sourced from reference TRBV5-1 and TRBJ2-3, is KAGVTQTPRYLIKTRGQQVTLSCSPISGHRSVSWYQQTPGQGLQFLFEYFSETQRNKGNFPGRFSGRQFSNSRSEMNVSTLELGDSALYLCASSLDLAGGSDRQYFGPGTRLTVL.